These 11 T cell receptor beta chains were all obtained from the same sample, sequenced in a study of cytomegalovirus exposure and HLA in healthy donors (dated by TCRdb to 2017 to 2019). Preparation of the library involved the immunoSEQ multiplex PCR assay. For the multiplex PCR, a mixture combining 60 forward primers for TCR Vbeta segments and 13 reverse primers for TCR Jbeta segments was used. Drawn from immuneACCESS, this table holds only the in-frame rearrangements with V and J called that TCRdb kept. Clones are partly lost; checked studies trace under half to an unresolved V gene and leave the rest unexplained. This specimen's table enumerates approximately 110,000 clones. Of the sample, 3.6% falls within the top ten clones. Sequencing input: PBMCs. All receptors derive from a man younger than 35 in good health and CMV-seronegative.

The chain combines TRBV28 with TRBJ2-7, with 8 bases that match TRBD1. Losses at the gene ends were 4 bases for V and 1 base for J; bases not matched to a gene: 6. The CDR3 covers 15 residues. The germline V gene encodes CDR1 MDHEN and CDR2 SYDVKM. The CDR3 spells CASSSSGTGSYEQYF. The CDR3 region has the DNA TGTGCCAGCAGTTCCTCCGGGACAGGATCCTACGAGCAGTACTTC. Looking up the rest from reference TRBV28 and TRBJ2-7 gives the full variable domain: DVKVTQSSRYLVKRTGEKVFLECVQDMDHENMFWYRQDPGLGLRLIYFSYDVKMKEKGDIPEGYSVSREKKERFSLILESASTNQTSMYLCASSSSGTGSYEQYFGPGTRLTVT.

V and J are TRBV29-1 and TRBJ1-4; 7 bases align to TRBD1. Germline V gene data show CDR1 as SQVTM and CDR2 as ANQGSEA. This CDR3 is built from 15 residues. Germline trimming cut 6 bases from V and 7 bases from J; bases unmatched to any gene: 14. The CDR3 spells CSVTHSTGMGEKLFF. The CDR3 bases are TGCAGCGTCACCCACTCGACAGGGATGGGTGAAAAACTGTTTTTT.

The chain combines TRBV28 with TRBJ1-5; TRBD1 matches 9 bases. Germline loops: CDR1 MDHEN, CDR2 SYDVKM. The CDR3 consists of 14 residues. With V trimmed by 6 bases and J by 2 bases, 2 bases remained unmatched. CDR3 sequence reads: CASSTGGGNQPQHF. CDR3 coding DNA: TGTGCCAGCAGCACAGGGGGCGGCAATCAGCCCCAGCATTTT.

The chain is built from TRBV7-6 and TRBJ2-7, with 11 bases matching TRBD1. Germline lookup yields CDR1 SGHVS and CDR2 FNYEAQ. The CDR3 is 17 amino acids. Unmatched junction bases numbered 8, after V lost 1 base and J lost 3 bases. The CDR3 spells CASSLGYPGTGGYEQYF. The CDR3 DNA reads as TGTGCCAGCAGCTTAGGGTACCCCGGGACAGGGGGCTACGAGCAGTACTTC. Complete variable domain (other parts from reference TRBV7-6 and TRBJ2-7): GAGVSQSPRYKVTKRGQDVALRCDPISGHVSLYWYRQALGQGPEFLTYFNYEAQQDKSGLPNDRFSAERPEGSISTLTIQRTEQRDSAMYRCASSLGYPGTGGYEQYFGPGTRLTVT.

This chain connects TRBV5-6 to TRBJ2-3; 13 bases agree with TRBD2. Germline V CDR1 and CDR2: SGHDT, YYEEEE. The trim removed 4 bases at V and 3 bases at J, leaving 5 bases unmatched. CDR3 length: 16 residues. CDR3 loop: CASSRILAGGTDTQYF. For the CDR3, the DNA is TGTGCCAGCAGCCGAATACTAGCGGGAGGGACAGATACGCAGTATTTT.

J is TRBJ1-3 and V is TRBV13, with unresolved D. This CDR3 is 15 amino acids long. Trimming left V 0 bases short and J 0 bases short, with 6 bases between. Germline V lookup: CDR1 PRHDT, CDR2 FYEKMQ (reference sequence). In DNA form, the CDR3 reads TGTGCCAGCAGCTTAGGACAAATCTCTGGAAACACCATATATTTT. It is translated as CASSLGQISGNTIYF.

The rearrangement links TRBV2 to TRBJ1-6; 9 positions match TRBD1. In germline, CDR1 is SNHLY, CDR2 FYNNEI. This CDR3 comprises 15 residues. V lost 6 bases and J lost 7; bases outside the gene matches: 7. In DNA form, the CDR3 reads TGTGCCAGCAGGACACAGGGGGCTTGGAATTCACCCCTCCACTTT. Translation: CASRTQGAWNSPLHF.

The chain couples TRBV19 to TRBJ1-1; D unclear. Germline CDR1 LNHDA, CDR2 SQIVND (reference sequence). This CDR3 contains 15 residues. Trimming pared 4 bases from V and 1 base from J, leaving 13 bases between. The CDR3 loop reads CASSTPRSPNTEAFF. The DNA for the CDR3 is TGTGCCAGTAGTACCCCTAGGAGTCCGAACACTGAAGCTTTCTTT.

The rearrangement links TRBV11-2 to TRBJ2-7; 9 nucleotides match TRBD2. The CDR3 totals 15 residues. Germline assignment: CDR1 SGHAT and CDR2 FQNNGV. V was pared by 2 bases and J by 4 bases, with 6 bases of the junction left unmatched. The CDR3 sequence is CASSLPSGTSYEQYF. The DNA of the CDR3 is TGTGCCAGCAGCTTACCTAGCGGGACTTCATACGAGCAGTACTTC.

This chain links TRBV25-1 with TRBJ2-1, with TRBD2 matching 12 bases. Germline-derived CDR1 and CDR2 are MGHDK and SYGVNS. J gave up 2 bases and V 5 bases, and 4 bases lay outside the gene matches. This CDR3 spans 16 amino acids. The CDR3 region has the DNA TGTGCCAGCAGTCTAAGACTAGCGGGAGCCTACAATGAGCAGTTCTTC. Translated, it gives CASSLRLAGAYNEQFF.

The J gene is TRBJ1-5, the V gene TRBV15, with 7 bases that match TRBD1. J gave up 5 bases and V 6 bases, and 7 bases lay outside the gene matches. The germline gives CDR1 LNHNV, CDR2 YYDKDF (reference sequence). The CDR3 totals 14 residues. The CDR3 reads CATRAGTAYQPQHF. CDR3 sequence (DNA): TGTGCCACCAGGGCGGGGACAGCTTATCAGCCCCAGCATTTT.